The 22 T cell receptor beta chains in this list originate from one sample, sequenced in a study of beta chain features in type 1 diabetes. Reverse transcription of all isolated RNA meant that expressed TCRB transcripts were sequenced. Method: immunoSEQ multiplex PCR; TCRdb's copy keeps in-frame clones and lacks some. Seen here are some 330,000 clones, 11% observed once, and the top ten hold around 0.015%. Specimen: naive CD4+ T cells from blood. The receptors stem from a woman in her twenties or thirties in good health.

This clone was seen a few times. The chain is built from TRBV5-5 and TRBJ1-4, with D possibly being TRBD1 (5 bases). With 4 bases removed from V and 0 bases from J, the gap between germline ends came to 13 bases. The germline CDR1 and CDR2 sequences are SGHKS and YYEKEE (reference sequence). This CDR3 contains 16 residues. The CDR3, as DNA: TGTGCCAGCAGCGACAGTCCCAGGACAACTAATGAAAAACTGTTTTTT. This codes for CASSDSPRTTNEKLFF.

As regards this clone: Other nucleotide sequences in the sample specify the same CDR3. This rearrangement joins TRBV28 to TRBJ2-7, with 9 bases identical to TRBD1. Germline trimming cut 4 bases from V and 4 bases from J; bases unmatched to any gene: 5. The CDR3 sequence is 14 residues long. CDR1 is MDHEN, CDR2 SYDVKM, per germline. The CDR3 sequence: CASSSPGQGYEQYF. The CDR3 DNA reads as TGTGCCAGCAGTTCACCGGGACAGGGTTACGAGCAGTACTTC.

The rearrangement joins TRBV7-3 to TRBJ2-3; TRBD2 might be the D (5 bases). Germline CDR1 is SGHTA and CDR2 is FQGTGA. CDR3 size: 16 residues. The V and J ends lost 6 bases and 0 bases respectively, with 16 bases between them. The CDR3 sequence: CASSQGRDSSTDTQYF. CDR3 in DNA: TGTGCCAGCAGTCAAGGACGGGATAGTAGCACAGATACGCAGTATTTT.

Comments on this clone: Different DNA sequences within this sample yield the same CDR3. The chain carries TRBV6-6 and TRBJ2-1; 7 bases agree with TRBD2. CDR3 size: 14 residues. Trimming at V came to 6 bases and at J to 5 bases, leaving 7 bases not matched to a gene. CDR1 and CDR2 from the germline V gene are MNHNY and SVGAGI (reference sequence). CDR3 residues: CASSPGTTHNEQFF. Written as DNA, the CDR3 is TGTGCCAGCAGCCCTGGGACTACCCACAATGAGCAGTTCTTC.

V gene TRBV14 combines with J gene TRBJ2-1, with D possibly matching TRBD1 (6 bases). The CDR3 spans 14 residues. V lost 1 base and J 4 bases, leaving 8 bases between the germline ends. CDR1 is SGHDN and CDR2 is FVKESK in the germline V gene. Here the CDR3 reads CASSQGTAYNEQFF. CDR3 DNA sequence: TGTGCCAGCAGCCAAGGGACAGCTTACAATGAGCAGTTCTTC.

The genes are TRBV9 and TRBJ2-1, with 13 nucleotides matching TRBD2. The germline CDR1 and CDR2 sequences are SGDLS and YYNGEE. J lost 9 bases, V lost 4 bases, and 7 bases had no gene match. This CDR3 comprises 15 residues. The CDR3 reads CASSITSGRAAEQFF. Here the CDR3 DNA reads TGTGCCAGCAGCATAACTAGCGGGAGGGCAGCTGAGCAGTTCTTC.

In its sample, this clone was seen a few times. The CDR3 DNA sequence: TGTGCCAGCAGGGGCCGAGTCAGCGGGAACACTGAAGCTTTCTTT. It yields the protein CASRGRVSGNTEAFF. The V gene is TRBV2, the J gene TRBJ1-1, with D unresolved. CDR1 and CDR2 (germline): SNHLY, FYNNEI. This CDR3 contains 15 residues. Trimming removed 6 bases at V and 1 base at J, with 15 bases between.

This clone has a handful of counts. The CDR3, as DNA: TGTGCCAGCAGCTGGGGACAGGGGGTCCCCGGGGAGCTGTTTTTT. Translated, it gives CASSWGQGVPGELFF. The V and J genes are TRBV5-4 and TRBJ2-2; 11 bases align to TRBD1. Germline V gives CDR1 SGHNT, CDR2 YYREEE (reference sequence). V lost 3 bases, J lost 6 bases, and 4 bases stayed unmatched. This CDR3 region has 15 residues.

The chain employs TRBV30 and TRBJ2-7; a possible D gene is TRBD1 (6 bases). Per germline, CDR1 GTSNPN and CDR2 SVGIG (reference sequence). This CDR3 is 15 amino acids long. The germline V and J ends were trimmed by 2 bases and 3 bases, with 17 bases remaining between them. DNA for the CDR3: TGTGCCTGGAGTAATGGTCGGGACAATTTCTACGAGCAGTACTTC. Its protein product is CAWSNGRDNFYEQYF.

The CDR3 sequence: CASSPTGQSNQPQHF. Written as DNA, the CDR3 is TGTGCCAGCTCACCAACAGGACAGTCGAATCAGCCCCAGCATTTT. V gene TRBV18 combines with J gene TRBJ1-5; a possible D gene is TRBD1 (6 bases). Germline lookup yields CDR1 KGHSH and CDR2 LQKENI. The CDR3 contains 15 residues. V was cut by 2 bases and J by 4 bases, with 12 bases left in between.

This clone was picked up a small number of times. The chain joins TRBV15 to TRBJ1-5; 9 bases align to TRBD1. J was trimmed by 5 bases and V by 3 bases; bases with no gene match: 2. The CDR3 sequence is 14 residues long. Germline CDR1 LNHNV, CDR2 YYDKDF (reference sequence). The CDR3 DNA reads TGTGCCACCAGCAGCGGACAGGGGTATCAGCCCCAGCATTTT. This encodes CATSSGQGYQPQHF. Complete variable domain (other parts from reference TRBV15 and TRBJ1-5): DAMVIQNPRYQVTQFGKPVTLSCSQTLNHNVMYWYQQKSSQAPKLLFHYYDKDFNNEADTPDNFQSRRPNTSFCFLDIRSPGLGDTAMYLCATSSGQGYQPQHFGDGTRLSIL.

The V and J genes are TRBV25-1 and TRBJ2-4; D gene uncertain. The V and J ends lost 6 bases and 0 bases respectively, with 18 bases between them. The V gene's germline CDR1 is MGHDK and CDR2 SYGVNS. This CDR3 is 17 amino acids long. CDR3 in amino acids: CASRQVWSQLAKNIQYF. The CDR3 DNA follows: TGTGCCAGCAGGCAGGTCTGGTCCCAACTAGCCAAAAACATTCAGTACTTC.

V gene TRBV18 combines with J gene TRBJ1-1, with D tentatively TRBD1 (6 bases). Germline V lookup: CDR1 KGHSH, CDR2 LQKENI. The CDR3 spans 15 residues. Trimming cost V 4 bases and J 1 base, with 13 bases left between them. The CDR3 loop is CASSLELTGNTEAFF. The CDR3 coding sequence is TGTGCCAGCTCACTTGAATTGACAGGGAACACTGAAGCTTTCTTT.

The V and J genes are TRBV5-1 and TRBJ1-2; a weak D match, TRBD1 (6 bases). Between the trimmed V and J ends, which lost 1 base and 4 bases, there was a span of 11 bases. CDR1 SGHRS and CDR2 YFSETQ come from the germline V gene. This CDR3 is built from 14 residues. The CDR3: CASSLSGQPYGYTF. The CDR3 DNA follows: TGCGCCAGCAGCTTGTCAGGACAGCCCTATGGCTACACCTTC.

The J gene is TRBJ2-5, the V gene TRBV4-3, with TRBD2 matching over 11 bases. CDR1 and CDR2 (germline): LGHNA, YSLEER. The CDR3 consists of 16 residues. The V gene end was trimmed by 0 bases and the J gene end by 5 bases; junction bases not matched to a gene: 5. The CDR3 is CASSQELAGVWETQYF. The CDR3 DNA follows: TGCGCCAGCAGCCAAGAACTAGCGGGAGTGTGGGAGACCCAGTACTTC.

V gene TRBV6-1 combines with J gene TRBJ2-7; TRBD1 matches 7 bases. V lost 1 base, J lost 4 bases, and 10 bases stayed unmatched. The CDR3 runs to 16 residues. Germline CDR1 MNHNS, CDR2 SASEGT. CDR3 loop: CASSEGSADRVYEQYF. CDR3 DNA: TGTGCCAGCAGTGAAGGTTCGGCCGACAGGGTGTACGAGCAGTACTTC.

This clone was seen a handful of times. The CDR3 here is CASASSVLLAKNIQYF. For the CDR3, the DNA is TGCGCCAGCGCCTCCTCGGTTCTTCTGGCCAAAAACATTCAGTACTTC. The chain is built from TRBV4-3 and TRBJ2-4; D ambiguous. Germline-derived CDR1 and CDR2 are LGHNA and YSLEER. Between the trimmed V and J ends, which lost 8 bases and 1 base, there was a span of 18 bases. The length of the CDR3 is 16 residues.

This clone was found a few times. The chain links TRBV5-4 to TRBJ2-6, with a possible D match to TRBD1 (6 bases). This CDR3 has 15 amino acids. CDR1 and CDR2 from the germline V gene are SGHNT and YYREEE (reference sequence). Trimming cost V 7 bases and J 4 bases, with 15 bases left between them. CDR3 nucleotide sequence: TGTGCCAGCGGACAGAGGGGTTCCGGGGCCAACGTCCTGACTTTC. Amino acid sequence: CASGQRGSGANVLTF.

The chain uses TRBV5-1 and TRBJ2-7, with 11 nucleotides matching TRBD2. Germline V lookup: CDR1 SGHRS, CDR2 YFSETQ. With 4 bases clipped from V and 0 bases from J, the junction kept 12 bases outside the gene matches. The CDR3 loop spans 18 amino acids. CDR3 in amino acids: CASSRSGTSGALSYEQYF. The CDR3 DNA follows: TGCGCCAGCAGCCGATCGGGGACTAGCGGAGCCCTCTCCTACGAGCAGTACTTC.

This clone has a handful of counts. The CDR3 region is CASSPGLAGVGEQFF. The DNA of the CDR3 is TGTGCCAGCAGCCCGGGACTAGCGGGAGTTGGAGAGCAGTTCTTC. The chain carries TRBV7-3 and TRBJ2-1, with 14 bases lining up with TRBD2. Per the germline V gene, CDR1 is SGHTA and CDR2 is FQGTGA. V shed 5 bases, J shed 10 bases, and the junction held 7 bases outside the gene matches. This CDR3 has 15 amino acids. Drawing the rest from reference TRBV7-3 and TRBJ2-1, the complete variable domain is GAGVSQTPSNKVTEKGKYVELRCDPISGHTALYWYRQSLGQGPEFLIYFQGTGAADDSGLPNDRFFAVRPEGSVSTLKIQRTERGDSAVYLCASSPGLAGVGEQFFGPGTRLTVL.

This clone occurred a few times. The chain links TRBV7-3 to TRBJ2-2; 7 nucleotides line up with TRBD1. The CDR3 sequence is 17 residues long. The germline CDR1 and CDR2 sequences are SGHTA and FQGTGA. V trimming: 0 bases; J trimming: 6 bases; junction bases outside the gene matches: 10. The CDR3: CASSLTPGTAGPGELFF. The CDR3 DNA reads as TGTGCCAGCAGCTTAACCCCCGGGACAGCTGGTCCCGGGGAGCTGTTTTTT.

The genes are TRBV19 and TRBJ1-5, with D perhaps matching TRBD1 (6 bases). The V end lost 5 bases, the J end lost 0 bases, and 8 bases lay between the germline ends. The CDR3 runs 14 residues. CDR1 and CDR2 from the germline V gene are LNHDA and SQIVND (reference sequence). DNA for the CDR3: TGTGCCAGTAGTGACAGGAATAGCAATCAGCCCCAGCATTTT. It encodes CASSDRNSNQPQHF.